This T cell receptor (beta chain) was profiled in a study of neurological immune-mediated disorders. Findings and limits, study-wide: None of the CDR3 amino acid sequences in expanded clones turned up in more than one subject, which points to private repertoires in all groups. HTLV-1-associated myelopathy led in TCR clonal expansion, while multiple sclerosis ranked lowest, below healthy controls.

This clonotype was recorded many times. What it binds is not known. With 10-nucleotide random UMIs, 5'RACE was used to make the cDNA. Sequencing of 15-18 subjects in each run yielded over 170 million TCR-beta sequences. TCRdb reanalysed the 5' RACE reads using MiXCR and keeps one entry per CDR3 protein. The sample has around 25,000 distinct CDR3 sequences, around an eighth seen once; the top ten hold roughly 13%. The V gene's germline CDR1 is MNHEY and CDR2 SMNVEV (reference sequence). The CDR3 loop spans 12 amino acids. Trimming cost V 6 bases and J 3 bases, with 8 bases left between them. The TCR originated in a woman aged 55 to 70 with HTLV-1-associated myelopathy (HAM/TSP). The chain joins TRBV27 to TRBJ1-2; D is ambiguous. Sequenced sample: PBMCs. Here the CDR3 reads CASRREDYGYTF. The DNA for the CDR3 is TGTGCCAGCAGGAGGGAAGACTATGGCTACACCTTC.